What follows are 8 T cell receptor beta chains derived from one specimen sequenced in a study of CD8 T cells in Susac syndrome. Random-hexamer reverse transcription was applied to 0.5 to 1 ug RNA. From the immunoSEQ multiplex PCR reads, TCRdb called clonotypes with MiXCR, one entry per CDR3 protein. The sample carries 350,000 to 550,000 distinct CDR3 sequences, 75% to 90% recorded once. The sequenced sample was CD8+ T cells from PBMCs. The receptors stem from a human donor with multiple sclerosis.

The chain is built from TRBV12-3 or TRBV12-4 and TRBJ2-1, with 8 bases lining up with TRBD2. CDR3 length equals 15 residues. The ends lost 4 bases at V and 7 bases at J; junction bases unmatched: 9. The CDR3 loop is CASSSVIGRGNEQFF. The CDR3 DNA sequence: TGTGCCAGCAGTTCAGTCATCGGGAGGGGGAATGAGCAGTTCTTC.

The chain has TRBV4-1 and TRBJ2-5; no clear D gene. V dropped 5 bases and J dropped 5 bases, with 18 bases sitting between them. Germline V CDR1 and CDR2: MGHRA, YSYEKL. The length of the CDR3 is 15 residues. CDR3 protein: CASSLRILLGETQYF. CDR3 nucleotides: TGCGCCAGCAGCTTACGGATCCTGCTGGGCGAGACCCAGTACTTC.

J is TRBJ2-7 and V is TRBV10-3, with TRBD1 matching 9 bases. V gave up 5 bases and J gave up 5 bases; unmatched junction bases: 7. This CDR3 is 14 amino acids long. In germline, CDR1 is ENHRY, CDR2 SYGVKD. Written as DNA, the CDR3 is TGTGCCATCAGTATAGGACAGGGGACCAACGAGCAGTACTTC. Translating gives CAISIGQGTNEQYF.

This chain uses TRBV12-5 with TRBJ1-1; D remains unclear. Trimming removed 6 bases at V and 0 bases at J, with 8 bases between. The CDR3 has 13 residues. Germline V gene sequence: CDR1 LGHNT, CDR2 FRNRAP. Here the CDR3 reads CASGRTVNTEAFF. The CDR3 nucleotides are TGTGCTAGTGGCAGAACAGTGAACACTGAAGCTTTCTTT. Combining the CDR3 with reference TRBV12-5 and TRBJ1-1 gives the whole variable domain DARVTQTPRHKVTEMGQEVTMRCQPILGHNTVFWYRQTMMQGLELLAYFRNRAPLDDSGMPKDRFSAEMPDATLATLKIQPSEPRDSAVYFCASGRTVNTEAFFGQGTRLTVV.

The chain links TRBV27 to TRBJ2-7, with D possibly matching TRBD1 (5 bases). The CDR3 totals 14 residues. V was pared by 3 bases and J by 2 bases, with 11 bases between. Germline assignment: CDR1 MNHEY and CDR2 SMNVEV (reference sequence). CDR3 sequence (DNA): TGTGCCAGCAGTTTTAGTACAGGCCCCTACGAGCAGTACTTC. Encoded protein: CASSFSTGPYEQYF.

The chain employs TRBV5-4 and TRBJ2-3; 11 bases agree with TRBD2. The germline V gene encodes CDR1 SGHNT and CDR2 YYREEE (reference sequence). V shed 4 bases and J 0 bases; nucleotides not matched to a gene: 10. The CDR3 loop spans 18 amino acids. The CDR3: CASSGQGLAGGSTDTQYF. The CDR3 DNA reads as TGTGCCAGCAGCGGCCAGGGGCTAGCGGGGGGCAGCACAGATACGCAGTATTTT.

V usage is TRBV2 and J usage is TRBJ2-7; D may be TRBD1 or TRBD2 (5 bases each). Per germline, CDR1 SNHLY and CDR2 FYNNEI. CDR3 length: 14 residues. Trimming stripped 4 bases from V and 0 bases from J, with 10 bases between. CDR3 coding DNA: TGTGCCAGCAGTGTATATGGGGGCTCCTACGAGCAGTACTTC. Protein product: CASSVYGGSYEQYF.

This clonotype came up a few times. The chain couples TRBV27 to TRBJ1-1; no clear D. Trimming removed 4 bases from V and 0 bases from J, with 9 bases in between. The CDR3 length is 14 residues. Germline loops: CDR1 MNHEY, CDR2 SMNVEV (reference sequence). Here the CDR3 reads CASSSYTMNTEAFF. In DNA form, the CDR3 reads TGTGCCAGCAGTTCTTACACCATGAACACTGAAGCTTTCTTT.